Below, one T cell receptor (beta chain) is given with its context. Antigen: not known. 60 Vbeta and 13 Jbeta primers were used in PCR. The protocol was immunoSEQ multiplex PCR, while the TCRdb copy is restricted to in-frame clones and leaves out a portion. This sample has over 100,000 clones; roughly 60% occur once, and the top ten carry under 2.5%. In germline, CDR1 is SGHVS, CDR2 FNYEAQ. Trimming removed 4 bases from V and 5 bases from J, with 17 bases in between. This CDR3 has 16 residues. The data were obtained in a study of cytomegalovirus exposure and HLA in healthy donors. Study results and caveats: When a later analysis compared HLA-associated TCR beta chains with equally common others, the HLA-associated chains turned out to be more clonally expanded and to have lower generation probabilities.

This clonotype was sampled from a woman aged 40 to 50 in good health and CMV-seronegative. Sequenced material: PBMCs. This chain connects TRBV7-6 to TRBJ2-2; tentative D call: TRBD1 (6 bases). Here the CDR3 DNA reads TGTGCCAGCAGCTCCCTACAGGGATTCGAAACCGGGGAGCTGTTTTTT. Translating it yields CASSSLQGFETGELFF.